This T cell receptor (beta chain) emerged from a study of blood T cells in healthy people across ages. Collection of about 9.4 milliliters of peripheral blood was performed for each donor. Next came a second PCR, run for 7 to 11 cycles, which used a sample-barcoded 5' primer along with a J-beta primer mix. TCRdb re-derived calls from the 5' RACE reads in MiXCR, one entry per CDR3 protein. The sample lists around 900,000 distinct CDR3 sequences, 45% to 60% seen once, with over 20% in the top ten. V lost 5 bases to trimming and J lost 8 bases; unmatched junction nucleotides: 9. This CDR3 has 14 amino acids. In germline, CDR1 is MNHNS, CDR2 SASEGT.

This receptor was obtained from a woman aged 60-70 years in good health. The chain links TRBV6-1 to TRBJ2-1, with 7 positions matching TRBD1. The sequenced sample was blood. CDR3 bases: TGTGCCAGCAGTTCCGGACAGGAGGTGCATGAGCAGTTCTTC. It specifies CASSSGQEVHEQFF.